This TCR beta chain derives from a study of post-analysis software for immune sequencing data. Overall study results and limits: Comparison of patients with controls showed four or five TRBV segments more frequent in patients, TRBV5-6, TRBV5-1 and TRBV20-1 among them.

The V and J ends lost 4 bases and 0 bases respectively, with 12 bases between them. The CDR3 runs 15 residues. Germline-derived CDR1 and CDR2 are SGHVS and FQNEAQ. TCR beta cDNA libraries had unique molecular identifiers. TCRdb reprocessed the PCR reads with MiXCR, giving one entry per CDR3 protein. The sample has hundreds of thousands of distinct CDR3 sequences, around 44% seen once. This clonotype came up a few times. The target antigen is unknown. This chain joins TRBV7-8 and TRBJ2-5; unclear D gene. The material sequenced was blood. This TCR was sampled from a girl aged 5-17 years with multiple sclerosis. The CDR3 sequence is CASSSKSSYQETQYF. Here the CDR3 DNA reads TGTGCCAGCAGCTCAAAGAGCTCGTACCAAGAGACCCAGTACTTC.